The clone carrying this T cell receptor (beta chain) was counted at least ten times. Between the trimmed V and J ends, which lost 5 bases and 8 bases, there was a span of 19 bases. The CDR3 length is 14 residues. Germline V gene data show CDR1 as SQVTM and CDR2 as ANQGSEA. For TCRbeta, the library was prepared with unique molecular identifiers. TCRdb processed the PCR reads anew with MiXCR; each CDR3 protein has one entry. This sample has around 380,000 distinct CDR3 sequences, with about 11% found just once. The data derive from a study of T-cell reconstitution after alpha-beta-depleted transplantation in children.

This sequence was found in a human donor who donated a stem cell graft to a child with acute myeloid leukemia. The chain employs TRBV29-1 and TRBJ1-3; weak D call: TRBD1 (6 bases). The source was PBMCs from the stem cell graft donor, collected from the stem cell graft. CDR3 in amino acids: CSVSPTGRGDTIYF. CDR3 DNA: TGCAGCGTTTCCCCAACAGGGAGAGGAGACACCATATATTTT.